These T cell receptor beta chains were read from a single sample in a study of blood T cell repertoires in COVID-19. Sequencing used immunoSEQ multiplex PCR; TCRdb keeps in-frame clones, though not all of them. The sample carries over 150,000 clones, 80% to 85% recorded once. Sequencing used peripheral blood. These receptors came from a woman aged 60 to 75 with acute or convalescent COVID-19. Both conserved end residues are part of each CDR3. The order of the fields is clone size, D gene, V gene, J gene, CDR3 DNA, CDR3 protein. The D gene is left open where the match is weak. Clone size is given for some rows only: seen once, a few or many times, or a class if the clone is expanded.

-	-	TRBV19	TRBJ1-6	TGTGCCAGTAGTATTGGGGGGGAGCATAATTCACCCCTCCACTTT	CASSIGGEHNSPLHF
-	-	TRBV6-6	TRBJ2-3	TGTGCCAGCAGGACAGTTAGCAATCAGCCCCAGTATTTT	CASRTVSNQPQYF
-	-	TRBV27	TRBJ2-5	TGTGCCAGCAGTTCGACTCCCCTCGGCCAAGAGACCCAGTACTTC	CASSSTPLGQETQYF
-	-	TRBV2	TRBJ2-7	TGTGCCAGCAGTGTGGGCAGGGGCTACGAGCAGTACTTC	CASSVGRGYEQYF
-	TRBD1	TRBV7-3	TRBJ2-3	TGTGCCAGCAGCCCCGGGACAGCTAGCACAGATACGCAGTATTTT	CASSPGTASTDTQYF
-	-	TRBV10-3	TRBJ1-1	TGTGCCATCAGTGAGTCTGAGGGAGGCACTGAAGCTTTCTTT	CAISESEGGTEAFF
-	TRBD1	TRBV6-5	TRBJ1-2	TGTGCCAGCAGCCAGACCGGGACAGGGAAATATGGCTACACCTTC	CASSQTGTGKYGYTF
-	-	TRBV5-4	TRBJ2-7	TGTGCCAGCAGCCTCGGGACTCATGGGGCCTACGAGCAGTACTTC	CASSLGTHGAYEQYF
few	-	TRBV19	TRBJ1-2	TGTGCCAGTAGTATTCAGGTTGGGGCTGGCTACACCTTC	CASSIQVGAGYTF
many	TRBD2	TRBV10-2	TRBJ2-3	TGCGCCAGCAGTGAGTCGGCTAGCGGGGCAAGACGCACAGATACGCAGTATTTT	CASSESASGARRTDTQYF
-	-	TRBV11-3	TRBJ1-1	TGTGCCAGCAGCTTAGGAAGAACTACTGAAGCTTTCTTT	CASSLGRTTEAFF
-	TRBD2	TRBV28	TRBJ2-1	TGTGCCAGCCCACCTAGCGGGGGGGCAAGTAATGAGCAGTTCTTC	CASPPSGGASNEQFF
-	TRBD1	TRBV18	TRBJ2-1	TGTGCCAGCTCAACCACCTTACAGGGGTTCTACAATGAGCAGTTCTTC	CASSTTLQGFYNEQFF
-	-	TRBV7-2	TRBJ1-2	TGTGCCAGCAGCTTAGTGGGCAGTGGGGCTTCTAACTATGGCTACACCTTC	CASSLVGSGASNYGYTF
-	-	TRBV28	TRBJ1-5	TGTGCCAGCAATAGTTTGAGGGGCGGGGGGAATCAGCCCCAGCATTTT	CASNSLRGGGNQPQHF
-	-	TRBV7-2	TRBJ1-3	TGTGCCAGCAGCTCCCCCCAATTCTCTGGAAACACCATATATTTT	CASSSPQFSGNTIYF
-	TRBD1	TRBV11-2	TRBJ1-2	TGTGCCAGCAGCATCGGGACAGGGGGCTTTCCCCTCTATGGCTACACCTTC	CASSIGTGGFPLYGYTF
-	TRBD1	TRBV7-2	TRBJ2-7	TGTGCCAGCAGCTTAACTAGGGGGCGCTTTTACGAGCAGTACTTC	CASSLTRGRFYEQYF
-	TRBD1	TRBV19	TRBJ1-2	TGTGCCAGTAGTCATACGTTATCCTCGGGACAGGCTTTCACCTTC	CASSHTLSSGQAFTF
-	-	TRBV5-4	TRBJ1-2	TGTGCCAGCAGCTTGGGACAGGCTAACTATGGCTACACCTTC	CASSLGQANYGYTF
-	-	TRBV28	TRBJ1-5	TGTGCCAGCAGTTTAGGGAGGGGGGTCTTAAAGCCCCAGCATTTT	CASSLGRGVLKPQHF
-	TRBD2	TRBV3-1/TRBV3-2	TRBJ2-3	TGTGCCAGCAGCCATAGACTAGCGGGAAGCACAGATACGCAGTATTTT	CASSHRLAGSTDTQYF
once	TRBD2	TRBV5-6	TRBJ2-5	TGTGCCAGCAGCTTCTTTAGCGGGGGAAGCCGGTGGCAAGAGACCCAGTACTTC	CASSFFSGGSRWQETQYF
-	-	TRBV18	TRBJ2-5	TGTGCCAGCTCACCACCCCCCGGGGAGACCCAGTACTTC	CASSPPPGETQYF
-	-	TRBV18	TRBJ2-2	TGTGCCAGCTCACTGAAAACTATGGGAGGTAGCAGCGGGGAGCTGTTTTTT	CASSLKTMGGSSGELFF
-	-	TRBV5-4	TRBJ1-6	TGTGCCAGCAGCTCCGATCCATATCGGGTTCTCCTCCACTTT	CASSSDPYRVLLHF
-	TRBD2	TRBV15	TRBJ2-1	TGTGCCACCAGCAGAGGTACTAAGCGGGGGGGCCCGGATGAGCAGTTCTTC	CATSRGTKRGGPDEQFF
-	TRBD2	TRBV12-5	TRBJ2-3	TGTGCTAGTGGTTTTATAGCGGGGGGGACAGATACGCAGTATTTT	CASGFIAGGTDTQYF
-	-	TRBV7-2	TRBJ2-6	TGTGCCAGCAGCTTCCGGACAACTGGGGCCAACGTCCTGACTTTC	CASSFRTTGANVLTF
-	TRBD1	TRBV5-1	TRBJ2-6	TGCGCCAGCAGCCCACCGTCCGGGACAGGGGGCAACGTCCTGACTTTC	CASSPPSGTGGNVLTF
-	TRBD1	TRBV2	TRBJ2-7	TGTGCCAGCAGGATCCGGGACAGGGGTTACGAGCAGTACTTC	CASRIRDRGYEQYF
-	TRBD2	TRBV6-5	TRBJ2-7	TGTGCCAGCAGGACCTCTAGCGGCAGTCGCTACGAGCAGTACTTC	CASRTSSGSRYEQYF
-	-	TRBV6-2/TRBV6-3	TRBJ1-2	TGTGCCAGCAGCCCGGGACACATCTATGGCTACACCTTC	CASSPGHIYGYTF
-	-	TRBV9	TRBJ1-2	TGTGCCAGCAGCGCCCGCGCAGGCTATGGCTACACCTTC	CASSARAGYGYTF
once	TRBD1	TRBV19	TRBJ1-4	TGTGCCAGTCGGGACAGGGGGAATGAAAAACTGTTTTTT	CASRDRGNEKLFF
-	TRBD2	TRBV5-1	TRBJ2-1	TGCGCCAGCAGCTTGGTGGGAGGGGCGAATGAGCAGTTCTTC	CASSLVGGANEQFF
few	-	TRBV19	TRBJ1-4	TGTGCCAGTAGTATAAACTCGGGGGGGAGACTGTTTTTT	CASSINSGGRLFF
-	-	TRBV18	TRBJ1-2	TGTGCCAGCTCACCCTCCGGGGGAGGTAGAGGCTACACCTTC	CASSPSGGGRGYTF
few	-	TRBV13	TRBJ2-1	TGTGCCAGCAGCCCACTTTCGGGCAATGAGCAGTTCTTC	CASSPLSGNEQFF
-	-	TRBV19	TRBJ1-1	TGTGCCAGTGGTATCTCAGGGAGGGCTTTCTTT	CASGISGRAFF
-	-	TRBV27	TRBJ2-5	TGTGCCAGCAGTTCAGGGCAACCGGAGACCCAGTACTTC	CASSSGQPETQYF
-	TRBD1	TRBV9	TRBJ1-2	TGTGCCAGCAGCACCCCATTACAGGGGAAGGACTATGGCTACACCTTC	CASSTPLQGKDYGYTF
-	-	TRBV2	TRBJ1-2	TGTGCCAGCAGTGCGGAAGACAGCAACTATGGCTACACCTTC	CASSAEDSNYGYTF